A single sample is the source of the 27 T cell receptor beta chains below, sequenced in a study of cytomegalovirus exposure and HLA in healthy donors. A multiplex PCR was run with 60 Vbeta primers and 13 Jbeta primers. Assay: immunoSEQ multiplex PCR; the TCRdb copy retains only in-frame clones and omits some. This table has 100,000 to 150,000 clones, 75% to 90% appearing once. Sequencing was carried out using PBMCs. Source of these receptors: a woman in her thirties or forties in good health and CMV-seronegative.

This chain uses TRBV7-9 with TRBJ1-3; the match to TRBD1 covers 9 bases. The germline gives CDR1 SEHNR, CDR2 FQNEAQ (reference sequence). V lost 5 bases and J lost 2; bases outside the gene matches: 7. The CDR3 consists of 16 residues. Here the CDR3 reads CASSLTGGSAGNTIYF. The CDR3 DNA reads TGTGCCAGCAGCCTTACAGGGGGCTCCGCTGGAAACACCATATATTTT.

The rearrangement uses TRBV19 and TRBJ2-1; 9 positions agree with TRBD2. The junction had 5 bases not matched to a gene; V was cut back by 8 bases and J by 0 bases. This CDR3 has 15 amino acids. Germline CDR1 is LNHDA and CDR2 is SQIVND (reference sequence). CDR3 nucleotides: TGTGCCAGTCTAGCGGGACCTAGCTCCTACAATGAGCAGTTCTTC. As protein: CASLAGPSSYNEQFF.

The V call is TRBV7-9, the J call TRBJ1-1; possible D gene TRBD1, 6 bases. The CDR3 spans 14 residues. The V and J ends lost 5 bases and 7 bases respectively, with 17 bases between them. Germline CDR1 is SEHNR and CDR2 is FQNEAQ (reference sequence). CDR3 in amino acids: CASSLSGAIGEAFF. The CDR3 bases are TGTGCCAGCAGCCTCTCAGGGGCGATTGGTGAAGCTTTCTTT. The full variable domain, rest sourced from reference TRBV7-9 and TRBJ1-1, is DTGVSQNPRHKITKRGQNVTFRCDPISEHNRLYWYRQTLGQGPEFLTYFQNEAQLEKSRLLSDRFSAERPKGSFSTLEIQRTEQGDSAMYLCASSLSGAIGEAFFGQGTRLTVV.

This clone was observed a handful of times. The CDR3 DNA reads as TGTGCCAGCTCACAAGAACGGGACATCTTGAACACTGAAGCTTTCTTT. Translation gives CASSQERDILNTEAFF. The chain combines TRBV18 with TRBJ1-1, with D perhaps TRBD1 (6 bases). CDR1 is KGHSH and CDR2 is LQKENI in the germline V gene. The CDR3 runs to 16 residues. With 4 bases removed from V and 0 bases from J, the gap between germline ends came to 15 bases. Complete variable domain (other parts from reference TRBV18 and TRBJ1-1): NAGVMQNPRHLVRRRGQEARLRCSPMKGHSHVYWYRQLPEEGLKFMVYLQKENIIDESGMPKERFSAEFPKEGPSILRIQQVVRGDSAAYFCASSQERDILNTEAFFGQGTRLTVV.

J is TRBJ1-5 and V is TRBV18; D uncertain. CDR3 length equals 15 residues. Germline V gives CDR1 KGHSH, CDR2 LQKENI. V was shortened by 6 bases and J by 0 bases, with 12 bases between the two germline ends. CDR3 sequence reads: CASSPGIYSNQPQHF. The CDR3 DNA reads as TGTGCCAGCTCCCCCGGGATTTATAGCAATCAGCCCCAGCATTTT.

This clone is a singleton in its sample. The chain has TRBV5-1 and TRBJ2-1, with a weak D call TRBD2 (5 bases). Germline CDR1 SGHRS, CDR2 YFSETQ. The V gene lost 1 base and the J gene lost 7 bases, with 12 bases spanning the gap. This CDR3 is built from 14 residues. CDR3 DNA: TGCGCCAGCAGCTTGACTAGTTCCCTAAATGAGCAGTTCTTC. As protein: CASSLTSSLNEQFF.

CDR3 sequence: CSVEVYPEAFF. The CDR3 region has the DNA TGCAGCGTTGAAGTCTATCCTGAAGCTTTCTTT. The J gene is TRBJ1-1, the V gene TRBV29-1; D ambiguous. CDR1 is SQVTM, CDR2 ANQGSEA, per germline. Trimming cost V 1 base and J 6 bases, with 6 bases left between them. This CDR3 comprises 11 residues. The whole variable domain, remainder taken from reference TRBV29-1 and TRBJ1-1, is SAVISQKPSRDICQRGTSLTIQCQVDSQVTMMFWYRQQPGQSLTLIATANQGSEATYESGFVIDKFPISRPNLTFSTLTVSNMSPEDSSIYLCSVEVYPEAFFGQGTRLTVV.

V and J are TRBV4-1 and TRBJ2-7, with 7 positions matching TRBD1. Germline assignment: CDR1 MGHRA and CDR2 YSYEKL. V trimming: 0 bases; J trimming: 3 bases; junction bases outside the gene matches: 17. The CDR3 is 19 amino acids. DNA of the CDR3: TGCGCCAGCAGCCAAGATTTAGGGACAGTCGATTACAGAGACTACGAGCAGTACTTC. Translating it yields CASSQDLGTVDYRDYEQYF.

V gene TRBV1 combines with J gene TRBJ2-1; the table names TRBD2, a call not compared with the DNA. TRBV1 is flagged as a pseudogene. The CDR3 extends over 19 amino acids. The CDR3 DNA sequence: TGCACCAGCAGCCAAGATCAGGCTAGCGGGAAAAGCTCCTACAATGAGCAGTTCTTC. This sequence encodes CTSSQDQASGKSSYNEQFF.

This chain links TRBV27 with TRBJ2-4; D may be TRBD2 (5 bases). Trimming left V 2 bases short and J 15 bases short, with 14 bases between. Germline-derived CDR1 and CDR2 are MNHEY and SMNVEV (reference sequence). The CDR3 is 12 amino acids. For the CDR3, the DNA is TGTGCCAGCAGTTTAGACAACGGGGTTTTGTACTTC. Translating gives CASSLDNGVLYF.

J is TRBJ1-1 and V is TRBV19; possible D gene TRBD1, 5 bases. The germline V and J ends were trimmed by 6 bases and 0 bases, with 8 bases remaining between them. The CDR3 loop spans 13 amino acids. CDR1 is LNHDA and CDR2 is SQIVND in the germline V gene (reference sequence). The CDR3 loop reads CASRRTLNTEAFF. Written as DNA, the CDR3 is TGTGCCAGTAGACGGACACTGAACACTGAAGCTTTCTTT. Supplemented by reference TRBV19 and TRBJ1-1, the full variable domain reads DGGITQSPKYLFRKEGQNVTLSCEQNLNHDAMYWYRQDPGQGLRLIYYSQIVNDFQKGDIAEGYSVSREKKESFPLTVTSAQKNPTAFYLCASRRTLNTEAFFGQGTRLTVV.

The CDR3 spells CASSLGQGSTEAFF. The CDR3 DNA sequence: TGTGCCAGCAGCTTAGGGCAGGGTAGCACTGAAGCTTTCTTT. This chain uses TRBV11-3 with TRBJ1-1; tentative D call: TRBD1 (5 bases). CDR1 and CDR2 from the germline V gene are SGHNT and YENEEA. The V and J ends lost 1 base and 4 bases respectively, with 10 bases between them. This CDR3 region has 14 residues.

This clone was detected only a few times. The V call is TRBV6-5, the J call TRBJ2-3, with a weak D call TRBD1 (5 bases). CDR3 length equals 13 residues. The germline gives CDR1 MNHEY, CDR2 SVGAGI. CDR3 in DNA: TGTGGTACAGGTCTAATTAAGGGGGATACGCAGTATTTT. It encodes CGTGLIKGDTQYF.

The rearrangement links TRBV2 to TRBJ1-1; D is unclear. This CDR3 region has 13 residues. Trimming pared 2 bases from V and 9 bases from J, leaving 13 bases between. The germline CDR1 and CDR2 sequences are SNHLY and FYNNEI. CDR3 DNA sequence: TGTGCCAGCAGTGAATCACGGTCTTCTAAAGCTTTCTTT. This sequence encodes CASSESRSSKAFF.

V is TRBV15 and J is TRBJ1-1, with D hard to call. V was clipped by 2 bases and J by 7 bases, with 11 bases between them. The germline V gene encodes CDR1 LNHNV and CDR2 YYDKDF (reference sequence). The CDR3 is 13 amino acids. DNA of the CDR3: TGTGCCACCAGCAGAACAGTCTTGATTGAAGCTTTCTTT. Translating gives CATSRTVLIEAFF.

The sample holds a few counts of this clone. J is TRBJ1-5 and V is TRBV19; D is uncertain. The CDR3 runs to 14 residues. V was pared by 8 bases and J by 7 bases, with 18 bases between. Germline lookup yields CDR1 LNHDA and CDR2 SQIVND (reference sequence). The CDR3 DNA reads as TGTGCCAGTGGGGAGGGATCTGGGAACCAGCCCCAGCATTTT. Protein sequence: CASGEGSGNQPQHF.

This clone was recorded a few times. CDR3 region: CASSSTGGGNTIYF. CDR3 DNA sequence: TGTGCCAGCAGTTCCACAGGGGGTGGAAACACCATATATTTT. V is TRBV28 and J is TRBJ1-3; 8 positions match TRBD1. The ends lost 4 bases at V and 3 bases at J; junction bases unmatched: 2. The germline V gene has CDR1 MDHEN and CDR2 SYDVKM. This CDR3 region has 14 residues. Together with reference TRBV28 and TRBJ1-3, the CDR3 gives the full variable domain: DVKVTQSSRYLVKRTGEKVFLECVQDMDHENMFWYRQDPGLGLRLIYFSYDVKMKEKGDIPEGYSVSREKKERFSLILESASTNQTSMYLCASSSTGGGNTIYFGEGSWLTVV.

This chain uses TRBV27 with TRBJ2-7; TRBD2 matches 8 bases. V lost 2 bases, J lost 6 bases, and 12 bases stayed unmatched. Germline lookup yields CDR1 MNHEY and CDR2 SMNVEV (reference sequence). This CDR3 is 16 amino acids long. The DNA for the CDR3 is TGTGCCAGCAGTTTAGCGGGAGGTATCAGGACTCTCGAGCAGTACTTC. This gives the protein CASSLAGGIRTLEQYF.

The V call is TRBV6-1, the J call TRBJ1-6, with D perhaps matching TRBD1 (5 bases). There are 14 residues in the CDR3. Trimming removed 5 bases from V and 13 bases from J, with 18 bases in between. CDR1 is MNHNS and CDR2 is SASEGT in the germline V gene. CDR3 amino acids: CASSPTGPSSPLHF. In DNA form, the CDR3 reads TGTGCCAGCAGTCCAACAGGACCCTCAAGCCCCCTCCACTTT.

The V call is TRBV5-1, the J call TRBJ2-5; the match to TRBD2 covers 8 bases. CDR1 is SGHRS and CDR2 is YFSETQ in the germline V gene. CDR3 length: 14 residues. V shed 4 bases and J 3 bases; nucleotides not matched to a gene: 5. The CDR3 region is CASSPGSGEETQYF. The CDR3 DNA sequence: TGCGCCAGCAGCCCCGGTAGCGGGGAAGAGACCCAGTACTTC.

The chain links TRBV27 to TRBJ2-2; D possibly corresponds to TRBD2 (5 bases). Germline V gene lookup returns CDR1 MNHEY and CDR2 SMNVEV (reference sequence). Between the trimmed V and J ends, which lost 7 bases and 2 bases, there was a span of 11 bases. The CDR3 consists of 14 residues. The CDR3 DNA is TGTGCCAGCACGACTACCTTTAACACCGGGGAGCTGTTTTTT. It translates to CASTTTFNTGELFF.

The CDR3 sequence is CASSQDTGGHTDTQYF. The CDR3 DNA sequence: TGTGCCAGCAGCCAAGATACAGGGGGCCACACAGATACGCAGTATTTT. This chain joins TRBV14 and TRBJ2-3; 9 nucleotides match TRBD1. This CDR3 spans 16 amino acids. The V gene's germline CDR1 is SGHDN and CDR2 FVKESK. V trimming: 0 bases; J trimming: 2 bases; junction bases outside the gene matches: 3. The complete variable domain, with remaining parts taken from reference TRBV14 and TRBJ2-3, reads EAGVTQFPSHSVIEKGQTVTLRCDPISGHDNLYWYRRVMGKEIKFLLHFVKESKQDESGMPNNRFLAERTGGTYSTLKVQPAELEDSGVYFCASSQDTGGHTDTQYFGPGTRLTVL.

The genes are TRBV5-6 and TRBJ1-1; D may be TRBD1 (5 bases). Germline CDR1 SGHDT, CDR2 YYEEEE. This CDR3 region has 13 residues. V dropped 4 bases and J dropped 5 bases, with 12 bases sitting between them. The CDR3 DNA reads as TGTGCCAGCAGCCCCGTCGGGGGGACTGAAGCTTTCTTT. Amino acid sequence: CASSPVGGTEAFF.

V gene TRBV7-3 combines with J gene TRBJ1-2; no clear D gene. The CDR3 consists of 15 residues. V lost 5 bases to trimming and J lost 4 bases, with 17 bases between them. Germline CDR1 SGHTA, CDR2 FQGTGA. The CDR3 region is CASSPAFTGGYGYTF. Here the CDR3 DNA reads TGTGCCAGCAGCCCCGCATTCACCGGAGGCTATGGCTACACCTTC.

This chain links TRBV19 with TRBJ1-4; 10 bases are a match to TRBD1. The germline V gene has CDR1 LNHDA and CDR2 SQIVND (reference sequence). The length of the CDR3 is 16 residues. The V and J ends lost 0 bases and 5 bases, in that order; junction bases with no gene match: 3. Here the CDR3 DNA reads TGTGCCAGTAGTATAGATTTGGGACAGGGGAATGAAAAACTGTTTTTT. This translates into CASSIDLGQGNEKLFF. Combining the CDR3 with reference TRBV19 and TRBJ1-4 gives the whole variable domain DGGITQSPKYLFRKEGQNVTLSCEQNLNHDAMYWYRQDPGQGLRLIYYSQIVNDFQKGDIAEGYSVSREKKESFPLTVTSAQKNPTAFYLCASSIDLGQGNEKLFFGSGTQLSVL.

The gene calls are TRBV6-5 and TRBJ1-5; no definite D call. Germline CDR1 and CDR2: MNHEY and SVGAGI. V was trimmed by 5 bases and J by 0 bases, leaving 8 bases between them. CDR3 length: 14 residues. CDR3 amino acids: CASSPAVSNQPQHF. CDR3 bases: TGTGCCAGCAGTCCCGCAGTTAGCAATCAGCCCCAGCATTTT.

The CDR3 spells CASSRIYEQFF. The CDR3, as DNA: TGTGCCAGCAGCCGTATCTATGAGCAGTTCTTC. The rearrangement links TRBV11-1 to TRBJ2-1; unclear D gene. Germline-derived CDR1 and CDR2 are SGHAT and FQDESV (reference sequence). The CDR3 extends over 11 amino acids. Trimming pared 5 bases from V and 8 bases from J, leaving 7 bases between.